Here is one T cell receptor (beta chain) with its context. Its cognate antigen is unknown. Sequence data for DNA of cultured CD4+ T cells were generated by the Oncomine TCR Beta short-read assay. Extraction of genomic DNA was performed on cultured CD4+ T cells. TCRdb fed the PCR reads into MiXCR, producing one record per CDR3 protein. The sample has roughly 14,000 distinct CDR3 sequences; just under 45% are singletons. These data originate in a study of vaccination and CD4 T cells after COVID-19. CDR1 is SGHNT, CDR2 YYREEE, per germline (reference sequence). The CDR3 is made up of 14 amino acids. Trimming took 3 bases from V and 5 from J; bases not matched to a gene: 6. Study observations and caveats: The authors identified 304 of 307 vaccine-specific clones in convalescent patients as spike mono-reactive.

This sample's treatment: approximately 9-day PBMC culture with coronavirus spike peptide pools or control peptides (ViraFEST assay). ViraFEST stimulated the growth of antigen-specific T cells using peptide pools and subsequently profiled their TCRs by sequencing. PBMCs, plated at around 1.9 million per well, were grown in the presence of around 10 IU/ml IL-2 and roughly 9.6 ug/ml peptide pools. This chain joins TRBV5-4 and TRBJ2-5; 8 nucleotides agree with TRBD1. The TCR originated in a human donor who had recovered from COVID-19. Sequenced input: CD4+ T cells from blood, cultured in vitro. This CDR3 is CASSSRQGLETQYF. CDR3 coding DNA: TGTGCCAGCAGCTCAAGACAGGGGTTGGAGACCCAGTACTTC.